Below, 9 T cell receptor beta chains from the same sample are listed, as sequenced in a study of blood T cell repertoires in COVID-19. Repertoires were generated with immunoSEQ multiplex PCR, while TCRdb's copy carries only in-frame clones and drops some. The sample has 100,000 to 120,000 clones, about 76% seen once; the top ten hold 30% to 45%. The sequenced sample was peripheral blood. These receptors originate from a man older than 75 with acute or convalescent COVID-19.

The rearrangement links TRBV5-1 to TRBJ2-2, with TRBD1 identical over 11 bases. Germline V CDR1 and CDR2: SGHRS, YFSETQ. After removal of 2 bases from V and 0 bases from J, the junction contained 6 bases not matched to a gene. The CDR3 length is 18 residues. In DNA form, the CDR3 reads TGCGCCAGCAGCTTCGGACGGGGACAGGGGGCGAACACCGGGGAGCTGTTTTTT. It codes for CASSFGRGQGANTGELFF. The entire variable domain, with the rest obtained from reference TRBV5-1 and TRBJ2-2, is as follows: KAGVTQTPRYLIKTRGQQVTLSCSPISGHRSVSWYQQTPGQGLQFLFEYFSETQRNKGNFPGRFSGRQFSNSRSEMNVSTLELGDSALYLCASSFGRGQGANTGELFFGEGSRLTVL.

This chain joins TRBV6-1 and TRBJ2-1; TRBD2 matches 10 bases. Germline V gene data show CDR1 as MNHNS and CDR2 as SASEGT. With 2 bases clipped from V and 6 bases from J, the junction kept 7 bases outside the gene matches. This CDR3 has 16 amino acids. CDR3: CASSERTSGTINEQFF. CDR3 bases: TGTGCCAGCAGTGAACGCACTAGCGGGACCATCAATGAGCAGTTCTTC.

The chain links TRBV7-8 to TRBJ1-5; 8 bases map to TRBD1. Germline CDR1 reads SGHVS; CDR2 reads FQNEAQ. V lost 5 bases and J lost 2; bases outside the gene matches: 5. The CDR3 spans 15 residues. CDR3 sequence reads: CASSRTGTRNQPQHF. Here the CDR3 DNA reads TGTGCCAGCAGCAGGACAGGGACTCGCAATCAGCCCCAGCATTTT.

The chain combines TRBV2 with TRBJ1-3, with D unclear. This CDR3 is built from 12 residues. V lost 8 bases to trimming and J lost 0 bases, with 5 bases between them. Per germline, CDR1 SNHLY and CDR2 FYNNEI. CDR3 in amino acids: CASGSSGNTIYF. CDR3 sequence (DNA): TGTGCCAGCGGCAGCTCTGGAAACACCATATATTTT.

J is TRBJ2-1 and V is TRBV6-5, with TRBD2 matching 9 bases. This CDR3 comprises 16 residues. Germline V gives CDR1 MNHEY, CDR2 SVGAGI. Unmatched junction bases numbered 7, after V lost 2 bases and J lost 5 bases. DNA of the CDR3: TGTGCCAGCAGTTACGATCTTAGCGGGAGAAACAATGAGCAGTTCTTC. Protein: CASSYDLSGRNNEQFF.

The CDR3 DNA is TGCGCCAGCAGCGCGGGACAGGGGGCGAGGGAGCAGTACTTC. Residues: CASSAGQGAREQYF. The chain links TRBV5-1 to TRBJ2-7, with TRBD1 matching 12 bases. CDR3 length equals 14 residues. Germline V gene lookup returns CDR1 SGHRS and CDR2 YFSETQ. V lost 4 bases and J lost 7; bases outside the gene matches: 6.

This clone was seen more than once but under ten times. The chain is built from TRBV28 and TRBJ2-7; D is possibly TRBD1 (6 bases). Between the trimmed V and J ends, which lost 10 bases and 2 bases, there was a span of 21 bases. The germline gives CDR1 MDHEN, CDR2 SYDVKM. This CDR3 has 15 residues. The chain's CDR3 is CAITRLGGAAYEQYF. The CDR3 region has the DNA TGTGCCATCACCCGGTTAGGGGGAGCAGCCTACGAGCAGTACTTC.

The chain carries TRBV11-2 and TRBJ2-2; 7 bases align to TRBD2. The trim removed 3 bases at V and 1 base at J, leaving 5 bases unmatched. This CDR3 spans 16 amino acids. Germline V gives CDR1 SGHAT, CDR2 FQNNGV. CDR3 nucleotides: TGTGCCAGCAGCTTCGGTATAGCGGGGAACACCGGGGAGCTGTTTTTT. Its translation is CASSFGIAGNTGELFF.

This clone was counted a single time. This chain uses TRBV19 with TRBJ2-1; 9 nucleotides align to TRBD1. This CDR3 comprises 16 residues. V lost 3 bases and J lost 8; bases outside the gene matches: 11. Germline V gene sequence: CDR1 LNHDA, CDR2 SQIVND (reference sequence). CDR3 region: CASSISMGTGRDEQFF. For the CDR3, the DNA is TGTGCCAGTAGTATTAGTATGGGGACAGGGAGGGATGAGCAGTTCTTC.